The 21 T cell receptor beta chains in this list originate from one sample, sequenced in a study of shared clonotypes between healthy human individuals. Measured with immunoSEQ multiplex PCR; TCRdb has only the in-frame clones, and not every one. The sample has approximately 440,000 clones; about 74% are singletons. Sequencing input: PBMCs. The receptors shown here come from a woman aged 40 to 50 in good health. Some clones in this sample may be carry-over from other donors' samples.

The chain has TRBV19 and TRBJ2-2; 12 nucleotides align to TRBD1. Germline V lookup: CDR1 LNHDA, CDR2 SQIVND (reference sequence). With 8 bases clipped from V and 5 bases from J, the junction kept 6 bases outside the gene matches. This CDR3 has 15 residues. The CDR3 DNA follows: TGTGCCAGTTTTGCGGGACAGGGGGCAACCGGGGAGCTGTTTTTT. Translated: CASFAGQGATGELFF.

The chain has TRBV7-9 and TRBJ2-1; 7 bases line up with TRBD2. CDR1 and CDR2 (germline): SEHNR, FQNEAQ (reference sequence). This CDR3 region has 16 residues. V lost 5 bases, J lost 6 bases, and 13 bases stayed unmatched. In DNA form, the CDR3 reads TGTGCCAGCAGCCCGGGGGGTGGGAGGGCCACCAATGAGCAGTTCTTC. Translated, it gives CASSPGGGRATNEQFF.

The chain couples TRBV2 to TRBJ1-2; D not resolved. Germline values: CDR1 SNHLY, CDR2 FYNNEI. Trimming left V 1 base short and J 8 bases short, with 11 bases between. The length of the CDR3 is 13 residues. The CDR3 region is CASSEDGGLGYTF. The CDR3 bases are TGTGCCAGCAGTGAAGATGGAGGGCTCGGCTACACCTTC.

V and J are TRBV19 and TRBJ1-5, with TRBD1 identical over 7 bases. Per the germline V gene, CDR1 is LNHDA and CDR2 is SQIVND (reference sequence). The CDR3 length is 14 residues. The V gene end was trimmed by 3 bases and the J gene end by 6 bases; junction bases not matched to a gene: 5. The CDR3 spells CASSIVQGIQPQHF. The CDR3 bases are TGTGCCAGTAGTATCGTACAGGGGATTCAGCCCCAGCATTTT.

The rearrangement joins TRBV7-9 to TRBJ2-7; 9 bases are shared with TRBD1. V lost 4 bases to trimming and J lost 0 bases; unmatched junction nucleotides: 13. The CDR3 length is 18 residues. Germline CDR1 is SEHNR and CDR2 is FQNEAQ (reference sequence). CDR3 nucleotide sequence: TGTGCCAGCAGCTCCCACAGAACGGACAGGGGCCTCTCCTACGAGCAGTACTTC. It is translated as CASSSHRTDRGLSYEQYF.

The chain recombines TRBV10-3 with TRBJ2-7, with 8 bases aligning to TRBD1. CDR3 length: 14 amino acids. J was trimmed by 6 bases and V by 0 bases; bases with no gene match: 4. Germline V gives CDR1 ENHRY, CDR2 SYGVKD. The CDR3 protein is CAISESGTGVEQYF. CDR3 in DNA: TGTGCCATCAGTGAGTCCGGGACAGGCGTCGAGCAGTACTTC.

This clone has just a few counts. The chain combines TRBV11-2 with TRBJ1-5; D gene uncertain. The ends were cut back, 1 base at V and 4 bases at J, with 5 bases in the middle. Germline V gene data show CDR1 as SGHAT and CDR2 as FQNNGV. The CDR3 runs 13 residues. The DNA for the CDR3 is TGTGCCAGCAGCTTAGGGCCTAATCAGCCCCAGCATTTT. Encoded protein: CASSLGPNQPQHF. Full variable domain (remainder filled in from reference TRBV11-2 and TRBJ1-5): EAGVAQSPRYKIIEKRQSVAFWCNPISGHATLYWYQQILGQGPKLLIQFQNNGVVDDSQLPKDRFSAERLKGVDSTLKIQPAKLEDSAVYLCASSLGPNQPQHFGDGTRLSIL.

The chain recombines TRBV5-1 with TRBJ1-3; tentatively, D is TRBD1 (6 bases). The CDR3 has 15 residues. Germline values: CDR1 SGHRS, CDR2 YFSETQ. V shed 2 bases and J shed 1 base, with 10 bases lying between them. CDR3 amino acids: CASSFTGPSGNTIYF. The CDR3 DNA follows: TGCGCCAGCAGCTTTACAGGGCCTTCTGGAAACACCATATATTTT.

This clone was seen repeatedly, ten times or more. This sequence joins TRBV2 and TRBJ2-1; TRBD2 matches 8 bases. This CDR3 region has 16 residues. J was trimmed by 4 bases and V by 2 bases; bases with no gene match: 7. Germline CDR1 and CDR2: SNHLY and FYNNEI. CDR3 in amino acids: CASSEPGLGLYNEQFF. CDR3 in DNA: TGTGCCAGCAGTGAACCGGGACTAGGGCTTTACAATGAGCAGTTCTTC.

The DNA for the CDR3 is TGTGCCAGCTCATATTCTAGGGAGGGGACTGAAGCTTTCTTT. The encoded protein is CASSYSREGTEAFF. This chain joins TRBV18 and TRBJ1-1; D might be TRBD1 (5 bases). The CDR3 is made up of 14 amino acids. Trimming left V 5 bases short and J 5 bases short, with 15 bases between. CDR1 and CDR2 from the germline V gene are KGHSH and LQKENI.

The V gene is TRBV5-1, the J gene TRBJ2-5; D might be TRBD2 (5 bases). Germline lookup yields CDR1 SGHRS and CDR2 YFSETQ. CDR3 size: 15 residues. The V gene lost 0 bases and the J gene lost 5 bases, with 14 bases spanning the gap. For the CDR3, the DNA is TGCGCCAGCAGCTTGGCCGTACGGGGAGTTGAGACCCAGTACTTC. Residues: CASSLAVRGVETQYF.

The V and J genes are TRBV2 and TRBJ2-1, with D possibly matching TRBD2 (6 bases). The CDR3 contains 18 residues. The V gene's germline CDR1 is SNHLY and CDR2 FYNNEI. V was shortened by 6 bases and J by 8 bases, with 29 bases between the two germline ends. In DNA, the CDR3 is TGTGCCAGCAGCAACCCCGGGGGTAGGACGGGCCGCGGCGATGAGCAGTTCTTC. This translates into CASSNPGGRTGRGDEQFF.

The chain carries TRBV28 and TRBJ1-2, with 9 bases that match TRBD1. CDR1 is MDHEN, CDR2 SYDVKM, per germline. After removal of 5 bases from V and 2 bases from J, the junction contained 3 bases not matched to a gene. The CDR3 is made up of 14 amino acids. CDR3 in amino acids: CASSAGTGNYGYTF. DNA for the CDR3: TGTGCCAGCAGTGCCGGGACAGGGAACTATGGCTACACCTTC.

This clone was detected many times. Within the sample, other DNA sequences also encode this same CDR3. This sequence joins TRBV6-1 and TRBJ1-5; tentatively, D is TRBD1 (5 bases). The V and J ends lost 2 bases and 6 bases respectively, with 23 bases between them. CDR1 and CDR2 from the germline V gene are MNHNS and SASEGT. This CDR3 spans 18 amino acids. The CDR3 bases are TGTGCCAGCAGTGAATTGGGCTTTCGGGGGGGTAGTGCTCAGCCCCAGCATTTT. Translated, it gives CASSELGFRGGSAQPQHF.

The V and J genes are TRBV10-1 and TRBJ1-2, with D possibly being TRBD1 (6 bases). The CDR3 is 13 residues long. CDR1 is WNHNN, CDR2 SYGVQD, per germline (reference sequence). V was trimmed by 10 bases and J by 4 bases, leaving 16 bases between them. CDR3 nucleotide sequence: TGCGCCACGGCCCCAGGGGACGGCTATGGCTACACCTTC. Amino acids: CATAPGDGYGYTF.

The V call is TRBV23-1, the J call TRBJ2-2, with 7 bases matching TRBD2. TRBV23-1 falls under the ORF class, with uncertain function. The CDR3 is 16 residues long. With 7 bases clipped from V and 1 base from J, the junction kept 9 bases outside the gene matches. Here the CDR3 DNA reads TGCGCCAGCACCCCAACGGGGGGAGAGAACACCGGGGAGCTGTTTTTT. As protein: CASTPTGGENTGELFF.

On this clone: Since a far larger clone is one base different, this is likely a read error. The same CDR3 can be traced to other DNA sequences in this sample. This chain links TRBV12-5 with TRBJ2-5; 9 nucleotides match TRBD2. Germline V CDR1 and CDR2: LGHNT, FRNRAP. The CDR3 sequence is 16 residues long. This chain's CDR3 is CASGLVLAGVGETQYF. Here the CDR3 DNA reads TGTGCTAGTGGCTTGGTATTAGCGGGAGTAGGTGAGACCCAGTACTTC.

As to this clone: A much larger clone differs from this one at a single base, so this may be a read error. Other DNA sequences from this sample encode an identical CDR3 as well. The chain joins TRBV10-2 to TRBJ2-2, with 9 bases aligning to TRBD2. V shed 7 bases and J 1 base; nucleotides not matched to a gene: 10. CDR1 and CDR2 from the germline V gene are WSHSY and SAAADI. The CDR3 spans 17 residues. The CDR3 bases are TGCGCCAGCATGGGACTGGCGGGAGGGGGGAACACCGGGGAGCTGTTTTTT. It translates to CASMGLAGGGNTGELFF.

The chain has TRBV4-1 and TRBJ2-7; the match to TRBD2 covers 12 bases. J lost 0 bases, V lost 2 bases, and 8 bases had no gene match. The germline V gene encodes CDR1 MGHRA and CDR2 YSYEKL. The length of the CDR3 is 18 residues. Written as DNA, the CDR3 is TGCGCCAGCAGCCAAAACATCCCGACTAGCGGGAGCTCCTACGAGCAGTACTTC. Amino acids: CASSQNIPTSGSSYEQYF.

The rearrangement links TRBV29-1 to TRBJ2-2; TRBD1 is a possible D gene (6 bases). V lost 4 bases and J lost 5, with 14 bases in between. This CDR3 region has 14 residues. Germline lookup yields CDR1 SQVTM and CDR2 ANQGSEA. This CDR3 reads CSVGAGVVTGELFF. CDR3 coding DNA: TGCAGCGTTGGGGCAGGGGTAGTTACCGGGGAGCTGTTTTTT.

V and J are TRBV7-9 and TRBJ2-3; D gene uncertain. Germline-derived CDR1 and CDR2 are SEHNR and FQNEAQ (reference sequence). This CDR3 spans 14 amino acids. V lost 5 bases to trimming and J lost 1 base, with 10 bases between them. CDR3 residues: CASSPASGTDTQYF. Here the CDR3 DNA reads TGTGCCAGCAGCCCGGCCTCGGGCACAGATACGCAGTATTTT.